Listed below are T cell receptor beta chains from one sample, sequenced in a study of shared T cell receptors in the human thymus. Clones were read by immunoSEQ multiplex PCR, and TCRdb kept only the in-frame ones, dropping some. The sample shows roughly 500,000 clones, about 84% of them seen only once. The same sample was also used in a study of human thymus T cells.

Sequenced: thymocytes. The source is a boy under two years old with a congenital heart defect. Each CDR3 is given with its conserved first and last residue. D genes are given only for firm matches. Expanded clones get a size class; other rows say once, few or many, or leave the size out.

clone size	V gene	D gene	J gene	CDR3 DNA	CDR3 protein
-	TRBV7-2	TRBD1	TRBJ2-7	TGTGCCAGCAGCTTAGATTTGAGACAGGGGACGCACTTC	CASSLDLRQGTHF
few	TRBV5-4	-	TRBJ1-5	TGTGCCAGCAGCTCCGGAGGGGAACAGCCCCAGCATTTT	CASSSGGEQPQHF
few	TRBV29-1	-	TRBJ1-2	TGCAGCGGGGGGGGATGGCTTGGCTACACCTTC	CSGGGWLGYTF
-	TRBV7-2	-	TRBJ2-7	TGTGCCAGCAGCTTATTGCCGGGCGGACTAAATCAGCAGTACTTC	CASSLLPGGLNQQYF
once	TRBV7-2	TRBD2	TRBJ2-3	TGTGCCAGCAGTCTTACTCTTATTAGGGCTAGCGGGAGTGGAGATACGCAGTATTTT	CASSLTLIRASGSGDTQYF
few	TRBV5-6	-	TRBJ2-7	TGTGCCAGCAGCCATACTAGCTCCCACGAGCAGTACTTC	CASSHTSSHEQYF
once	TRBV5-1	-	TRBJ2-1	TGCGCCAGCAGCTCGGGCGGGGTGGCGGGAAGTGAGCAGTTCTTC	CASSSGGVAGSEQFF
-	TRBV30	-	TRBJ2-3	TGTGCCTGGAGTCCCGGACAGACTCTCCCCACAGATACGCAGTATTTT	CAWSPGQTLPTDTQYF
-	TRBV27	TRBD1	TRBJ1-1	TGTGCCAGCAGTAAGGGACAGAGACTGTTGAACACTGAAGCTTTCTTT	CASSKGQRLLNTEAFF
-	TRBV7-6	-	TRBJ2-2	TGTGCCAGCAGCTTAGGCGACGGCGGGGTGAACACCGGGGAGCTGTTTTTT	CASSLGDGGVNTGELFF
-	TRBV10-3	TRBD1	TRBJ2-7	TGTGCCATCAGGGTGACAGGGGTCCACGAGCAGTACTTC	CAIRVTGVHEQYF
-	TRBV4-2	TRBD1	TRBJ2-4	TGTGCCAGCAGCCAAGACCGACAGGGAGCAAAAAACATTCAGTACTTC	CASSQDRQGAKNIQYF
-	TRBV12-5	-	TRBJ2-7	TGTGCTAGTAGTGGGGGTCCTAGCGCGCTCTACGAGCAGTACTTC	CASSGGPSALYEQYF
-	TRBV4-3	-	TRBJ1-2	TGCGCCAGCAGCCAAGATCGAGAGTGCCGTCATGGCTACACCTTC	CASSQDRECRHGYTF
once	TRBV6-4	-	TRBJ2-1	TGTGCCAGCAGTGTCTATGGAACGGGACACAATGGAAGCAATGAGCAGTTCTTC	CASSVYGTGHNGSNEQFF
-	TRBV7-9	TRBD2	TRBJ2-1	TGTGCCAGCAGCTGTAGACTAGCGGGAGGCATCTACAATGAGCAGTTCTTC	CASSCRLAGGIYNEQFF
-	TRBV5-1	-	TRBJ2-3	TGCGCCAGCAGCCAGTACCGCACAGATACGCAGTATTTT	CASSQYRTDTQYF
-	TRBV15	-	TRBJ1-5	TGTGCCACCAGCAGAGACAGTAGCAATCAGCCCCAGCATTTT	CATSRDSSNQPQHF
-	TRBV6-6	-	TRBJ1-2	TGTGCCGTTGGGCAACCCCCCTATGGCTACACCTTC	CAVGQPPYGYTF
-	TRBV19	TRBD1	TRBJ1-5	TGTGCCAGTACACTGGGACAGTTAAATCAGCCCCAGCATTTT	CASTLGQLNQPQHF
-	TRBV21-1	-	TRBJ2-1	TGTGCCAGCAGCAATAAACCAGGGGGCAGGGGGGAGCAGTTCTTC	CASSNKPGGRGEQFF
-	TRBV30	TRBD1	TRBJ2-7	TGTGCCTGGAGTGGGACAGGGGTGCCTTACGAGCAGTACTTC	CAWSGTGVPYEQYF
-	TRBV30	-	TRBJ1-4	TGTGCCTGGAGTGGATTAGGGACAAGGAACGAAAAACTGTTTTTT	CAWSGLGTRNEKLFF
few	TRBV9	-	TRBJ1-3	TGTGCCAGCAGCGCCCCCGGATGGGGGACTATGGGAGGAAACACCATATATTTT	CASSAPGWGTMGGNTIYF
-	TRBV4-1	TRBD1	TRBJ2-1	TGCGCCAGCAGCCACTTCTCAGGGGGCTACAATGAGCAGTTCTTC	CASSHFSGGYNEQFF
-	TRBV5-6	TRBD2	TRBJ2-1	TGTGCCAGCAGCGGCCGACTAGCGGGAGGGCCCCGAAATGAGCAGTTCTTC	CASSGRLAGGPRNEQFF
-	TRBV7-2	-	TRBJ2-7	TGTGCCAGCAGTCCCCGGCGGGCCGCCAACTACGAGCAGTACTTC	CASSPRRAANYEQYF
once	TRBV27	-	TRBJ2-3	TGTGCCAGCAGTTCTCTCGCGGGCCCTAGCACAGATACGCAGTATTTT	CASSSLAGPSTDTQYF
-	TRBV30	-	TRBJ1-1	TGTGCCTGGCGGAGTAAGGACAGTTTGACATTTTTGGCGGACACTGAAGCTTTCTTT	CAWRSKDSLTFLADTEAFF
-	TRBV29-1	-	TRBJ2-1	TGCAGCGTTGATTCCTTATGGCGTGATGGAGCAGTCTTC	CSVDSLWRDGAVF
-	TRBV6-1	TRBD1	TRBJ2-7	TGTGCCAGCAGTGGCCGGGACAGGGGCTACGAGCAGTACTTC	CASSGRDRGYEQYF
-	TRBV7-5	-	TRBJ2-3	TGTGTCAGAAGCTTAGCCCTGACAGGTCCCACAGATACGCAGTATTTT	CVRSLALTGPTDTQYF
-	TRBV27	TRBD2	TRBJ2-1	TGTGCCAGCAGTCTGCTCGGGACTAGCGGGACTTCGTACAATGAGCAGTTCTTC	CASSLLGTSGTSYNEQFF
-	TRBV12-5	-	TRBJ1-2	TGTGCTAGTGGTTTGGTCTCTAGGGACATCAACTATGGCTACACCTTC	CASGLVSRDINYGYTF
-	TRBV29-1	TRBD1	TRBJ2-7	TGCAGCGTGGGCGACAGGGCGGTTTCCCACGAGCAGTACTTC	CSVGDRAVSHEQYF
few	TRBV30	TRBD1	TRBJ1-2	TGTGCCTGGATCCCCACGGGACAGCCTAATAACTATGGCTACACCTTC	CAWIPTGQPNNYGYTF
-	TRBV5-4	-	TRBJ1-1	TGTGCCAGCAGCTTGGGGGCCCAGGGCCTTGAAGCTTTCTTT	CASSLGAQGLEAFF
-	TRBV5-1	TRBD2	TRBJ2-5	TGCGCCAGCAGCCCCGGGACTAGCGGATCTCAAGAGACCCAGTACTTC	CASSPGTSGSQETQYF
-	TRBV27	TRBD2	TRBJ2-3	TGTGCCAGCAGTCCGCCCCCGACTAGCGGGAAGGTCCAAGATACGCAGTATTTT	CASSPPPTSGKVQDTQYF
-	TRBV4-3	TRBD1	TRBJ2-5	TGCGCCAGCAGCCAAGCGACAGGGGGTGGAGAGACCCAGTACTTC	CASSQATGGGETQYF
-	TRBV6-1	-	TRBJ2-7	TGTGCCACCACCGACTCCTCCCTCTCCTACGAGCAGTACTTC	CATTDSSLSYEQYF
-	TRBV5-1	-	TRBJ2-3	TGCGCCAGCAGCTTAAACCAGCGGCGCACAGATACGCAGTATTTT	CASSLNQRRTDTQYF
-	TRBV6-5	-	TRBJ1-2	TGTGCCAGCATCCCCTCCTGGGGGGGAGGCTATGGCTACACCTTC	CASIPSWGGGYGYTF
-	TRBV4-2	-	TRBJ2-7	TGTGCCAGCAGCCAAGTCCAGGGACATTACTACGAGCAGTACTTC	CASSQVQGHYYEQYF
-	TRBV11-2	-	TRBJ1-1	TGTGCCAGCACCCAGGGCAGTGACACTGAAGCTTTCTTT	CASTQGSDTEAFF
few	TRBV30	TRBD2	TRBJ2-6	TGTGCCTGGAGAAGCGGGGCCCTCAGGGACTCTGGGGCCAACGTCCTGACTTTC	CAWRSGALRDSGANVLTF
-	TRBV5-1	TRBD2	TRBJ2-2	TGCGCCAGCAGCGCCCCGGGAGCGGGAGGCCCCACCGGGGAGCTGTTTTTT	CASSAPGAGGPTGELFF
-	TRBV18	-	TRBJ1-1	TGTGCCAGCTCACCACAGGGGGTTGGCACTGAAGCTTTCTTT	CASSPQGVGTEAFF
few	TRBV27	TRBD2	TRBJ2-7	TGTGCCAGCAGTTCGGGGCTAGCGGGAGGGGAGCAGTACTTC	CASSSGLAGGEQYF
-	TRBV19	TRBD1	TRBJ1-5	TGTGCCAGTAGGAGATACAGGGGAGAGCAGCCCCAGCATTTT	CASRRYRGEQPQHF
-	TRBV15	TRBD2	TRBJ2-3	TGTGCCACCAGCACTCGACTAGCGGGACCCACAGATACGCAGTATTTT	CATSTRLAGPTDTQYF
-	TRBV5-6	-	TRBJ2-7	TGTGCCAGCAGCTTGGTCGTTGGTGGGGCCGCAGTCGACGAGCAGTACTTC	CASSLVVGGAAVDEQYF
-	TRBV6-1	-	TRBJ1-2	TGTGCCAGCAGCCCCAAGAGGGACACCCGCCGAGGCTACACCTTC	CASSPKRDTRRGYTF
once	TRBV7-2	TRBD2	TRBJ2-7	TGTGCCAGCAGCTTGGCGGGGGTCTCCTACGAGCAGTACTTC	CASSLAGVSYEQYF
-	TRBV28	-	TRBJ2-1	TGTGCCAGCAGGGAAGATAAGACTCTGGGCTCCTACAATGAGCAGTTCTTC	CASREDKTLGSYNEQFF
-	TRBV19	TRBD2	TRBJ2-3	TGTGCCAGTAGTACCGGGACTAGAAGCACAGATACGCAGTATTTT	CASSTGTRSTDTQYF
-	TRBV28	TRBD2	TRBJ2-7	TGTGCCAGCAGTTCCTCTAGCGGGTACGAGCAGTACTTC	CASSSSSGYEQYF